Listed below are T cell receptor beta chains from one sample, sequenced in a study of blood T cell repertoires in COVID-19. This table comes from immunoSEQ multiplex PCR, and its TCRdb copy is limited to in-frame clones, with some not included. The sample records about 190,000 clones, about 86% being singletons. Sequencing was carried out using peripheral blood. Receptors were obtained from a man aged 30-40 years with active or convalescent COVID-19. Each CDR3 is given with its conserved first and last residue. D genes are given only for firm matches. Clone size is given for some rows only: seen once, a few or many times, or a class if the clone is expanded.

TRBV19	-	once	TRBJ1-1	TGTGCCAGTAGTATTACCGGGGAAGATACTGAAGCTTTCTTT	CASSITGEDTEAFF
TRBV7-3	-	few	TRBJ1-1	TGTGCCAGCAGCCCTTGGGGGGGCACTGAAGCTTTCTTT	CASSPWGGTEAFF
TRBV28	TRBD1	-	TRBJ1-2	TGTGCCAGCAGTTCGGGACAGGGAGGGGGCTACACCTTC	CASSSGQGGGYTF
TRBV30	-	-	TRBJ1-5	TGTGCCTGGAACGTGGACAGTAATCAGCCCCAGCATTTT	CAWNVDSNQPQHF
TRBV6-5	TRBD1	-	TRBJ1-5	TGTGCCAGCAGTTACACGACAGGGGCCGGGCAGCCCCAGCATTTT	CASSYTTGAGQPQHF
TRBV11-3	TRBD1	-	TRBJ2-7	TGTGCCAGCAGCCCCCGAGCAGGGGGCTCGTACGAGCAGTACTTC	CASSPRAGGSYEQYF
TRBV3-1/TRBV3-2	-	-	TRBJ1-2	TGTGCCAGCAGCCAAGGGTCTCGGGGCTACACCTTC	CASSQGSRGYTF
TRBV11-1	TRBD1	-	TRBJ1-1	TGTGCCAGCAGACCAACAGGGGTCGCTGAAGCTTTCTTT	CASRPTGVAEAFF
TRBV7-9	-	-	TRBJ1-2	TGTGCCAGCAGCCGAGAAACTTTGGTCTATGGCTACACCTTC	CASSRETLVYGYTF
TRBV11-3	-	-	TRBJ2-1	TGTGCCAGCCTGTCCTACTCCTACAATGAGCAGTTCTTC	CASLSYSYNEQFF
TRBV19	-	-	TRBJ2-7	TGTGCCAGTCGGCTGCGGGGAGACTACGAGCAGTACTTC	CASRLRGDYEQYF
TRBV7-6	TRBD1	-	TRBJ1-1	TGTGCCAGCAGCGACCAAATTGACAGGGGAGACACTGAAGCTTTCTTT	CASSDQIDRGDTEAFF
TRBV9	-	-	TRBJ1-5	TGTGCCAGCAGCGTAGGGGTACAGCCCAATCAGCCCCAGCATTTT	CASSVGVQPNQPQHF
TRBV30	TRBD1	-	TRBJ1-3	TGTGCCTGGAGGGTCCAGGGGGCCATATATTTT	CAWRVQGAIYF
TRBV21-1	-	few	TRBJ1-5	TGTGCCAGCAGCAAAGGACAGATCAGCAATCAGCCCCAGCATTTT	CASSKGQISNQPQHF
TRBV7-9	TRBD1	-	TRBJ1-1	TGTGCCAGCAGCGCTACAGGGGCCACTGAAGCTTTCTTT	CASSATGATEAFF
TRBV7-2	-	once	TRBJ1-2	TGTGCCAGCAGCCCCGGACAGACCTATGGCTACACCTTC	CASSPGQTYGYTF
TRBV6-6	-	-	TRBJ1-1	TGTGCCAGCACCCGGCGGGGAGTCACTGAAGCTTTCTTT	CASTRRGVTEAFF
TRBV29-1	TRBD2	-	TRBJ2-2	TGCAGCGTTGAGACTAGCGGGGCCACCGGGGAGCTGTTTTTT	CSVETSGATGELFF
TRBV6-2/TRBV6-3	-	-	TRBJ2-7	TGTGCCAGCAGTCGACTCCTTGGCGAGCAGTACTTC	CASSRLLGEQYF
TRBV28	-	-	TRBJ2-5	TGTGCCAGCAGTTTGGTGGTACATTCTAGCGTGAAGACCCAGTACTTC	CASSLVVHSSVKTQYF
TRBV30	TRBD2	once	TRBJ2-3	TGTGCCTGGAGTGGACTAGCGAGCTCTAGCACAGATACGCAGTATTTT	CAWSGLASSSTDTQYF
TRBV19	TRBD1	few	TRBJ2-1	TGTGCCAGTAGTATCACCGCGGACAGGGGGAATGAGCAGTTCTTC	CASSITADRGNEQFF
TRBV28	-	-	TRBJ2-5	TGTGCCAGCAGTTTGGGTGCCCGCCCTAGTCACCCGGAGACCCAGTACTTC	CASSLGARPSHPETQYF
TRBV27	TRBD1	-	TRBJ2-1	TGTGCCAGCACCCAGACAGGGCCATACAATGAGCAGTTCTTC	CASTQTGPYNEQFF
TRBV7-9	TRBD2	-	TRBJ2-7	TGTGCCAGCAGCTTAGGGGTCGAGCGGGGGGCCTACGAGCAGTACTTC	CASSLGVERGAYEQYF
TRBV7-9	TRBD1	-	TRBJ1-2	TGTGCCAGCAGCTCCCCGAGACAGGGGGTACTATATGGCTACACCTTC	CASSSPRQGVLYGYTF
TRBV6-2/TRBV6-3	TRBD2	-	TRBJ2-1	TGTGCCAGCAGTTACAGCAGCGGGGGCGGGGATGAGCAGTTCTTC	CASSYSSGGGDEQFF
TRBV24-1	TRBD1	-	TRBJ1-2	TGTGCCACCAGTGATGGACAGGGGTACGATGGCTACACCTTC	CATSDGQGYDGYTF
TRBV18	TRBD2	-	TRBJ2-1	TGTGCCAGCTCACCCCCCCTAGCGGACATATACAATGAGCAGTTCTTC	CASSPPLADIYNEQFF
TRBV27	-	once	TRBJ1-2	TGTGCCAGCAGTTTATCGCATGGACAGAAGGGCTACACCTTC	CASSLSHGQKGYTF
TRBV2	TRBD1	-	TRBJ1-1	TGTGCCAGCACCTCCAGACAGGGTGGCACTGAAGCTTTCTTT	CASTSRQGGTEAFF
TRBV7-2	-	-	TRBJ1-2	TGTGCCAGCAGCTTAGGCAGAGGGTCCCCGTATGGCTACACCTTC	CASSLGRGSPYGYTF
TRBV6-6	-	few	TRBJ1-2	TGTGCCAGCTCCTCCGGGGGGCGTAGGGTTGGCTACACCTTC	CASSSGGRRVGYTF
TRBV28	-	-	TRBJ2-7	TGTGCCAGCAGGTACGGACAGCTAGCAGAGCAGTACTTC	CASRYGQLAEQYF
TRBV19	-	-	TRBJ2-2	TGTGCCAGTAGTAGGGTTCGAGGGACCGGGGAGCTGTTTTTT	CASSRVRGTGELFF
TRBV27	-	-	TRBJ1-1	TGTGCCAGCAGTTTAATTGGCAGATCTGAAGCTTTCTTT	CASSLIGRSEAFF
TRBV30	-	-	TRBJ1-2	TGTGCCTGGAGTGCGAGAGATAACTATGGCTACACCTTC	CAWSARDNYGYTF
TRBV27	-	-	TRBJ2-7	TGTGCCAGCAGTTTATCTTCAGACTACGAGCAGTACTTC	CASSLSSDYEQYF
TRBV10-3	-	once	TRBJ1-6	TGTGCCATCAGTGAGTCTGGGGGACTTAATTCACCCCTCCACTTT	CAISESGGLNSPLHF
TRBV5-6	-	-	TRBJ1-2	TGTGCCAGCAGCCCGAGCATGAAGGGGTATGGCTACACCTTC	CASSPSMKGYGYTF
TRBV19	TRBD1	few	TRBJ1-1	TGTGCCAGTACCTCGGGACAGGGCGACACTGAAGCTTTCTTT	CASTSGQGDTEAFF
TRBV29-1	-	once	TRBJ2-7	TGCAGCGTTCCTCTCTGGGACAAAGGCTCCTACGAGCAGTACTTC	CSVPLWDKGSYEQYF
TRBV5-8	-	-	TRBJ1-5	TGTGCCAGCAGCAAGTACAGGGTTAGCAATCAGCCCCAGCATTTT	CASSKYRVSNQPQHF
TRBV19	-	-	TRBJ1-2	TGTGCCAGTAGTATATTACCCAGGGGAGACTATGGCTACACCTTC	CASSILPRGDYGYTF
TRBV3-1/TRBV3-2	-	-	TRBJ2-3	TGTGCCAGCAGCCAAGTAGCTAGCGACACAGATACGCAGTATTTT	CASSQVASDTDTQYF
TRBV6-1	TRBD1	-	TRBJ2-5	TGTGCCAGCAGTGATCGACAGGGTAGGAAGACCCAGTACTTC	CASSDRQGRKTQYF